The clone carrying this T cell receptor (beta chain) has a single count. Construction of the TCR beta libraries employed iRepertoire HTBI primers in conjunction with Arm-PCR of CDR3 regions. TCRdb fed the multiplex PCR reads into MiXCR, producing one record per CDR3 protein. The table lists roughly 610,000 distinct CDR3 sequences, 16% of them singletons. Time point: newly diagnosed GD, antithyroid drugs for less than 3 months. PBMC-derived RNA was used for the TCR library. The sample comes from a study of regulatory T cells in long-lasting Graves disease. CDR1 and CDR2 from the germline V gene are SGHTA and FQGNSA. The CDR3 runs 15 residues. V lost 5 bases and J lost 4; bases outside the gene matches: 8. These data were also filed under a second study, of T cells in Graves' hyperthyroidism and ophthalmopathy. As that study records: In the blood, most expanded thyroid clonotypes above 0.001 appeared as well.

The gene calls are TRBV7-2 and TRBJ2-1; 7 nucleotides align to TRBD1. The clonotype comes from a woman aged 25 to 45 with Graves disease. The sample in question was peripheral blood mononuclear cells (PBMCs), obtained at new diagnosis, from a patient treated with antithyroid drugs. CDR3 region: CASSMTRDSYNEQFF. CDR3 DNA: TGTGCCAGCAGCATGACTCGGGACAGTTACAATGAGCAGTTCTTC.